Described below is a single TCR beta chain sequence and its context. Its antigen is undetermined. This sample was taken from a study of T cell responses to AZD1222 COVID-19 vaccine. Generated by immunoSEQ multiplex PCR, the TCRdb table keeps only in-frame clones and is missing some. The sample includes roughly 62,000 clones, around three quarters of them seen just once. Points from the study as a whole: Researchers report vaccine-associated CD4 TCRs spanning spike, with dominance at 160-218 and 743-854. White British donors predominated, females outnumbered males, and clonal diversity was possibly underestimated.

The receptor's source is an adult in good health. The sample here was peripheral blood, taken on day 0 of AZD1222 vaccination.

The CDR3 here is CASSFQGSGEAFF. The CDR3 bases are TGTGCCAGTAGTTTTCAGGGGAGTGGTGAAGCTTTCTTT. The chain couples TRBV19 to TRBJ1-1; a weak D match, TRBD1 (6 bases). This CDR3 is 13 amino acids long. The germline V gene encodes CDR1 LNHDA and CDR2 SQIVND (reference sequence). V shed 5 bases and J shed 7 bases, with 14 bases lying between them. The full variable domain, in which reference TRBV19 and TRBJ1-1 provide the parts outside the CDR3, is DGGITQSPKYLFRKEGQNVTLSCEQNLNHDAMYWYRQDPGQGLRLIYYSQIVNDFQKGDIAEGYSVSREKKESFPLTVTSAQKNPTAFYLCASSFQGSGEAFFGQGTRLTVV.